This entry lists 8 T cell receptor beta chains sequenced from one sample in a study of T cell responses to AZD1222 COVID-19 vaccine. Generated by immunoSEQ multiplex PCR, the TCRdb table keeps only in-frame clones and is missing some. This table has about 140,000 clones, roughly 88% appearing once. The material was peripheral blood, obtained on day 0 of AZD1222 vaccination. These receptors came from an adult in good health.

The chain carries TRBV5-1 and TRBJ1-4, with 7 bases that match TRBD1. The J segment lost 5 bases and the V segment lost 2 bases, leaving 6 bases of the junction unmatched. Germline assignment: CDR1 SGHRS and CDR2 YFSETQ. The CDR3 consists of 15 residues. The CDR3 loop reads CASSFLTGANEKLFF. CDR3 in DNA: TGCGCCAGCAGCTTTTTAACAGGGGCGAATGAAAAACTGTTTTTT.

This clone was recorded a few times. The rearrangement uses TRBV4-1 and TRBJ1-1; TRBD1 agrees at 9 bases. With V trimmed by 3 bases and J by 8 bases, 1 base remained unmatched. The length of the CDR3 is 12 residues. Germline values: CDR1 MGHRA, CDR2 YSYEKL. CDR3 in amino acids: CASSQGTGEAFF. DNA for the CDR3: TGCGCCAGCAGCCAGGGGACAGGGGAAGCTTTCTTT.

V is TRBV2 and J is TRBJ1-2; 9 positions agree with TRBD1. Germline CDR1 reads SNHLY; CDR2 reads FYNNEI. This CDR3 has 15 residues. With 2 bases clipped from V and 2 bases from J, the junction kept 3 bases outside the gene matches. CDR3 in DNA: TGTGCCAGCAGTGAAATGGGGACAGGGAACTATGGCTACACCTTC. It encodes CASSEMGTGNYGYTF.

J is TRBJ1-3 and V is TRBV4-2, with TRBD1 matching 7 bases. The CDR3 has 17 residues. CDR1 and CDR2 (germline): LGHNA, YNFKEQ. Trimming took 5 bases from V and 3 from J; bases not matched to a gene: 13. This CDR3 reads CASSGSVTGALGNTIYF. In nucleotides, the CDR3 is TGTGCCAGCAGCGGATCGGTAACAGGGGCCCTTGGAAACACCATATATTTT.

This chain joins TRBV18 and TRBJ2-7, with 7 bases lining up with TRBD2. V shed 0 bases and J 4 bases; nucleotides not matched to a gene: 3. This CDR3 contains 14 residues. The germline V gene has CDR1 KGHSH and CDR2 LQKENI. For the CDR3, the DNA is TGTGCCAGCTCACCACCGGGCGGGAGTTACGAGCAGTACTTC. Amino acids: CASSPPGGSYEQYF.

V usage is TRBV10-3 and J usage is TRBJ1-2; D possibly corresponds to TRBD1 (6 bases). In germline, CDR1 is ENHRY, CDR2 SYGVKD. This CDR3 is 15 amino acids long. V dropped 6 bases and J dropped 4 bases, with 18 bases sitting between them. CDR3 in DNA: TGTGCCATCAGCTCCCTCACGGACAGCACCTATGGCTACACCTTC. It specifies CAISSLTDSTYGYTF.

Of note for this clone: The same CDR3 can be traced to other DNA sequences in this sample. This chain links TRBV28 with TRBJ2-3, with no clear D. CDR3 size: 13 residues. The germline V and J ends were trimmed by 2 bases and 1 base, with 4 bases remaining between them. Per the germline V gene, CDR1 is MDHEN and CDR2 is SYDVKM. Written as DNA, the CDR3 is TGTGCCAGCAGTTTAGCGGGCACAGATACGCAGTATTTT. It specifies CASSLAGTDTQYF.

The rearrangement joins TRBV28 to TRBJ1-6; 8 bases match TRBD1. Germline V CDR1 and CDR2: MDHEN, SYDVKM. This CDR3 region has 12 residues. V was clipped by 7 bases and J by 9 bases; unmatched bases: 2. This CDR3 is CASTGQGSPLHF. DNA of the CDR3: TGTGCCAGCACTGGACAGGGTTCACCCCTCCACTTT.